A single sample gave rise to the 23 T cell receptor beta chains below, sequenced in a study of CD8 T cells in Susac syndrome (dated by TCRdb to between 2019 and 2020). The library was obtained by the immunoSEQ multiplex PCR assay. RNA was extracted using the RNeasy kit, and about 0.45 to 1 ug of the RNA was reverse transcribed with random hexamers. Using fastp trimming at Q25 and MiXCR clonotype assembly, TCRdb reanalyzed the public sequencing data and kept in-frame beta chains. Each CDR3 protein appears once, grouped with its most common genes and DNA. A total of fewer than 90,000 distinct CDR3 sequences appear in this sample, approximately 95% of them only once. More than 0.8% of the sample rests with the top ten. The specimen was CD8+ T cells from PBMCs. Receptors were obtained from a human donor with Susac syndrome.

This clonotype was seen once. V usage is TRBV7-6 and J usage is TRBJ2-5; the D gene is possibly TRBD2 (6 bases). This CDR3 contains 15 residues. The V and J ends lost 5 bases and 0 bases respectively, with 13 bases between them. Germline loops: CDR1 SGHVS, CDR2 FNYEAQ. The CDR3 sequence: CASSATGTYQETQYF. CDR3 in DNA: TGTGCCAGCAGCGCTACCGGGACTTACCAAGAGACCCAGTACTTC.

The chain carries TRBV29-1 and TRBJ2-1, with D possibly TRBD2 on 6 matching bases. This CDR3 is 15 amino acids long. Germline V gene data show CDR1 as SQVTM and CDR2 as ANQGSEA. Trimming cost V 4 bases and J 2 bases, with 15 bases left between them. CDR3 DNA sequence: TGCAGCGTTGTGGGGCAGGGAGGCCCCTACAATGAGCAGTTCTTC. Translation: CSVVGQGGPYNEQFF.

The V and J genes are TRBV20-1 and TRBJ2-7, with TRBD2 matching 10 bases. Germline values: CDR1 DFQATT, CDR2 SNEGSKA (reference sequence). The CDR3 runs to 14 residues. The V and J ends lost 3 bases and 3 bases, in that order; junction bases with no gene match: 5. CDR3 nucleotide sequence: TGCAGTGCTAGGCCGGGACTAGCGAACTACGAGCAGTACTTC. This codes for CSARPGLANYEQYF.

The chain joins TRBV12-3 or TRBV12-4 to TRBJ1-6; D might be TRBD1 (5 bases). This CDR3 has 16 residues. With 3 bases removed from V and 10 bases from J, the gap between germline ends came to 19 bases. CDR3 in amino acids: CASSFWESGPESPLHF. In DNA form, the CDR3 reads TGTGCCAGCAGTTTTTGGGAGTCAGGGCCGGAATCACCCCTCCACTTT.

This clonotype was observed once. The chain links TRBV24-1 to TRBJ2-2; TRBD2 matches 10 bases. The CDR3 loop spans 17 amino acids. The junction had 8 bases not matched to a gene; V was cut back by 2 bases and J by 6 bases. Germline CDR1 reads KGHDR; CDR2 reads SFDVKD. CDR3 sequence reads: CATSDSPAGGQPGELFF. The CDR3 DNA reads TGTGCCACCAGTGATTCCCCAGCGGGGGGGCAGCCCGGGGAGCTGTTTTTT.

This chain connects TRBV28 to TRBJ2-1, with 9 bases lining up with TRBD2. The CDR3 is 16 residues long. Germline V gene data show CDR1 as MDHEN and CDR2 as SYDVKM. V shed 3 bases, J shed 6 bases, and the junction held 9 bases outside the gene matches. The CDR3 region has the DNA TGTGCCAGCAGTTTCCTGACTAGCGGTAACTTCAATGAGCAGTTCTTC. Protein product: CASSFLTSGNFNEQFF.

The chain recombines TRBV5-6 with TRBJ1-5, with D possibly matching TRBD1 (6 bases). The CDR3 sequence is 15 residues long. Germline assignment: CDR1 SGHDT and CDR2 YYEEEE. Deletions cut 0 bases from V and 3 bases from J, with 10 bases between. CDR3 bases: TGTGCCAGCAGCTTGGCTACAGGGACCAATCAGCCCCAGCATTTT. Translating it yields CASSLATGTNQPQHF.

V usage is TRBV9 and J usage is TRBJ2-7; 8 nucleotides line up with TRBD1. Germline CDR1 is SGDLS and CDR2 is YYNGEE. This CDR3 region has 14 residues. Losses at the gene ends were 2 bases for V and 4 bases for J; bases not matched to a gene: 5. For the CDR3, the DNA is TGTGCCAGCAGCGTGGACAGGGACACGTACGAGCAGTACTTC. It specifies CASSVDRDTYEQYF.

This clonotype was counted a single time. The chain couples TRBV3-1 to TRBJ1-2, with no clear D. Germline V gene sequence: CDR1 LGHDT, CDR2 YNNKEL (reference sequence). The CDR3 contains 15 residues. V lost 0 bases and J lost 2, with 10 bases in between. The CDR3 loop is CASSQDFAENYGYTF. The CDR3 nucleotides are TGTGCCAGCAGCCAAGATTTCGCAGAAAACTATGGCTACACCTTC.

This clonotype was recorded once. The gene calls are TRBV3-1 and TRBJ2-5, with 8 bases fitting TRBD2. J gave up 11 bases and V 5 bases, and 7 bases lay outside the gene matches. Looked up from germline, CDR1 is LGHDT and CDR2 is YNNKEL (reference sequence). This CDR3 is built from 12 residues. CDR3 nucleotides: TGTGCCAGCAGCACAACCGCGGGGGGTCAGTACTTC. Protein: CASSTTAGGQYF.

The chain couples TRBV7-9 to TRBJ2-1, with TRBD2 matching over 8 bases. The germline CDR1 and CDR2 sequences are SEHNR and FQNEAQ (reference sequence). With V trimmed by 5 bases and J by 6 bases, 12 bases remained unmatched. This CDR3 has 16 amino acids. CDR3 bases: TGTGCCAGCAGCCCACTCGGGACTAGGAATAGCAATGAGCAGTTCTTC. It yields the protein CASSPLGTRNSNEQFF.

The chain carries TRBV9 and TRBJ2-5; the match to TRBD1 covers 7 bases. The germline gives CDR1 SGDLS, CDR2 YYNGEE. After removal of 0 bases from V and 3 bases from J, the junction contained 2 bases not matched to a gene. CDR3 length equals 14 residues. CDR3 loop: CASSVGDREETQYF. CDR3 sequence (DNA): TGTGCCAGCAGCGTAGGCGACAGGGAAGAGACCCAGTACTTC.

The rearrangement uses TRBV5-6 and TRBJ2-4, with 9 bases aligning to TRBD2. The V gene end was trimmed by 4 bases and the J gene end by 10 bases; junction bases not matched to a gene: 12. This CDR3 is built from 15 residues. CDR1 is SGHDT, CDR2 YYEEEE, per germline. This CDR3 reads CASSPEGSGSWIQYF. The CDR3 DNA follows: TGTGCCAGCAGCCCCGAGGGTAGCGGGAGTTGGATTCAGTACTTC.

J is TRBJ2-6 and V is TRBV12-3 or TRBV12-4; no reliable D call. This CDR3 region has 12 residues. V gave up 10 bases and J gave up 2 bases, with 6 bases separating them. CDR3 DNA: TGTGCCAATGGGGCTGGGGCCAACGTCCTGACTTTC. Protein sequence: CANGAGANVLTF.

The V call is TRBV15, the J call TRBJ2-4; no firm D call. V dropped 0 bases and J dropped 0 bases, with 12 bases sitting between them. This CDR3 has 17 residues. Germline V CDR1 and CDR2: LNHNV, YYDKDF (reference sequence). This CDR3 is CATSRDPGSLAKNIQYF. The CDR3 DNA is TGTGCCACCAGCAGAGATCCGGGCAGTCTAGCCAAAAACATTCAGTACTTC.

V and J are TRBV5-1 and TRBJ1-4; 7 bases line up with TRBD1. Losses at the gene ends were 0 bases for V and 4 bases for J; bases not matched to a gene: 3. The length of the CDR3 is 15 residues. Per germline, CDR1 SGHRS and CDR2 YFSETQ. CDR3 protein: CASSLGDSHNEKLFF. CDR3 nucleotides: TGCGCCAGCAGCTTGGGGGACAGCCATAATGAAAAACTGTTTTTT.

The chain has TRBV5-4 and TRBJ2-7; TRBD1 aligns across 8 bases. Germline assignment: CDR1 SGHNT and CDR2 YYREEE (reference sequence). The CDR3 extends over 17 amino acids. J was trimmed by 7 bases and V by 4 bases; bases with no gene match: 19. CDR3 DNA sequence: TGTGCCAGCAGCCTGGCGACAGGGGCCTTTTCTGAGGGTGAGCAGTACTTC. It translates to CASSLATGAFSEGEQYF.

The V gene is TRBV25-1, the J gene TRBJ2-7; 8 nucleotides line up with TRBD1. Germline CDR1 reads MGHDK; CDR2 reads SYGVNS. V dropped 2 bases and J dropped 2; count of bases not matched to a gene: 5. This CDR3 has 15 amino acids. CDR3 region: CASSEARGQAYEQYF. The CDR3 DNA sequence: TGTGCCAGCAGTGAAGCTCGGGGACAGGCCTACGAGCAGTACTTC.

This clonotype occurred once. This chain uses TRBV4-3 with TRBJ1-3, with D unclear. V was pared by 1 base and J by 4 bases, with 17 bases between. The CDR3 has 17 amino acids. CDR1 LGHNA and CDR2 YSLEER come from the germline V gene. CDR3 amino acids: CASSQVMFGGLGNTIYF. As DNA, the CDR3 is TGCGCCAGCAGCCAAGTTATGTTCGGTGGGCTCGGAAACACCATATATTTT.

The chain couples TRBV12-3 or TRBV12-4 to TRBJ1-3; D remains unclear. CDR3 length: 14 residues. V was cut by 3 bases and J by 0 bases, with 6 bases left in between. CDR3 in amino acids: CASSLADSGNTIYF. DNA of the CDR3: TGTGCCAGCAGTTTGGCAGACTCTGGAAACACCATATATTTT.

The CDR3: CASSPSPDTGELFF. The CDR3 bases are TGTGCCAGCAGCCCATCTCCGGACACCGGGGAGCTGTTTTTT. The rearrangement joins TRBV9 to TRBJ2-2; D is ambiguous. CDR3 size: 14 residues. In germline, CDR1 is SGDLS, CDR2 YYNGEE. V lost 4 bases and J lost 3, with 10 bases in between.

The chain couples TRBV20-1 to TRBJ2-4, with 10 bases lining up with TRBD2. CDR3 length: 15 residues. CDR1 is DFQATT, CDR2 SNEGSKA, per germline (reference sequence). With 3 bases clipped from V and 5 bases from J, the junction kept 7 bases outside the gene matches. The CDR3 DNA reads TGCAGTGCTAGGGTAGCGGGAGGTGAGGAAAACATTCAGTACTTC. Amino acid sequence: CSARVAGGEENIQYF.

The V and J genes are TRBV7-9 and TRBJ1-5; 8 positions agree with TRBD1. There are 15 residues in the CDR3. Germline CDR1 SEHNR, CDR2 FQNEAQ (reference sequence). The trim removed 4 bases at V and 6 bases at J, leaving 8 bases unmatched. CDR3 DNA sequence: TGTGCCAGCAGCTCGACAGGGGAGCGGAGTCAGCCCCAGCATTTT. Amino acids: CASSSTGERSQPQHF.